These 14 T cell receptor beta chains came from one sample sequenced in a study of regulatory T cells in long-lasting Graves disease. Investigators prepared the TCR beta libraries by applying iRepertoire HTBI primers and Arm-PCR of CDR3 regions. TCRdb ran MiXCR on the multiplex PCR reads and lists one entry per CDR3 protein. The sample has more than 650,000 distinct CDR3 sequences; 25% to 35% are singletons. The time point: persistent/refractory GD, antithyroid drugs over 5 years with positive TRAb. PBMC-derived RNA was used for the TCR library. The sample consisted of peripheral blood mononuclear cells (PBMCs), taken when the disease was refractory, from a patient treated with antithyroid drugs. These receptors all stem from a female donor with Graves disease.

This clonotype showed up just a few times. CDR3 amino acids: CGKGTMSGELFF. Written as DNA, the CDR3 is TGTGGGAAGGGGACAATGTCCGGGGAGCTGTTTTTT. V is TRBV30 and J is TRBJ2-2; D may be TRBD1 (6 bases). The CDR3 totals 12 residues. Germline CDR1 GTSNPN, CDR2 SVGIG (reference sequence). Complete variable domain (other parts from reference TRBV30 and TRBJ2-2): SQTIHQWPATLVQPVGSPLSLECTVEGTSNPNLYWYRQAAGRGLQLLFYSVGIGQISSEVPQNLSASRPQDRQFILSSKKLLLSDSGFYLCGKGTMSGELFFGEGSRLTVL.

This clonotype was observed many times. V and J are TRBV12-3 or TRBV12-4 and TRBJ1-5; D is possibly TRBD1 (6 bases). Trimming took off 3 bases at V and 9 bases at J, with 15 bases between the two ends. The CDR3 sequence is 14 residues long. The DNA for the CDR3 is TGTGCCAGCAGTTTCAACAGGGCGGTGGGGCCCCAGCATTTT. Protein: CASSFNRAVGPQHF.

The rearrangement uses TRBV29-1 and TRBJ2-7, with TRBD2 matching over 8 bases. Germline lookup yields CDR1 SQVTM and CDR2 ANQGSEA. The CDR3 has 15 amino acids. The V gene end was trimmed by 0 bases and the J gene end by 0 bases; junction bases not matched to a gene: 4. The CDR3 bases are TGCAGCGTTGAAGATAGGAGCGGGGGCTCCTACGAGCAGTACTTC. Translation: CSVEDRSGGSYEQYF.

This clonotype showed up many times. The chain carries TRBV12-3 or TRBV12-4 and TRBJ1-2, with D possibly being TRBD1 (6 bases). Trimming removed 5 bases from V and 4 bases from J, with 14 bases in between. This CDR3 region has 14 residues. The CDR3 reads CASSPGTRGYGYTF. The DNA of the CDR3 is TGTGCCAGCAGTCCCGGGACAAGGGGCTATGGCTACACCTTC.

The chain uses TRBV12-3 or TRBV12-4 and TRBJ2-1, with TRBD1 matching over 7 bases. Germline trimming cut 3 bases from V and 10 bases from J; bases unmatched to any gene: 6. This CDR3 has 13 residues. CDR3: CASSFLAGGEQFF. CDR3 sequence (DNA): TGTGCCAGCAGTTTTCTGGCAGGGGGAGAGCAGTTCTTC.

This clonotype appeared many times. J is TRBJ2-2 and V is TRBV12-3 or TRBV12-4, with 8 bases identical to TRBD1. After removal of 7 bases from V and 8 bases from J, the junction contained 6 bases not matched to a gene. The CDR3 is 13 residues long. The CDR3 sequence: CASIPRGRGELFF. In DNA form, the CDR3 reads TGTGCCAGCATCCCCAGGGGGCGAGGGGAGCTGTTTTTT.

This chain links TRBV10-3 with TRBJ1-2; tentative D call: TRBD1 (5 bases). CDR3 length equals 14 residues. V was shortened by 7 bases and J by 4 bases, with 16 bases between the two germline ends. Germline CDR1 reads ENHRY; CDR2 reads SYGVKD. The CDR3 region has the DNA TGTGCCATCACCTCTACGGGACGGTTCTATGGCTACACCTTC. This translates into CAITSTGRFYGYTF.

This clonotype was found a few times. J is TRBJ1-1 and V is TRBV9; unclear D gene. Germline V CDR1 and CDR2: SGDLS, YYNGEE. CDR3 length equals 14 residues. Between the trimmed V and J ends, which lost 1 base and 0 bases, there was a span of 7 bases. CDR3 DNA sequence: TGTGCCAGCAGCGTAATAGACATGAACACTGAAGCTTTCTTT. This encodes CASSVIDMNTEAFF. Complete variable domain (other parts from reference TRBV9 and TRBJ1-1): DSGVTQTPKHLITATGQRVTLRCSPRSGDLSVYWYQQSLDQGLQFLIQYYNGEERAKGNILERFSAQQFPDLHSELNLSSLELGDSALYFCASSVIDMNTEAFFGQGTRLTVV.

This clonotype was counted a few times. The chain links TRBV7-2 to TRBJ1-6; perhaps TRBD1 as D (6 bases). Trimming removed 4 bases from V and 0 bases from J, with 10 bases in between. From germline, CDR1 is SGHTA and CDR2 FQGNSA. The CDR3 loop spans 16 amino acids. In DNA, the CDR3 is TGTGCCAGCAGCTGGCCGGACAGCTCCTATAATTCACCCCTCCACTTT. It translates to CASSWPDSSYNSPLHF.

The CDR3 DNA follows: TGTGCCAGCAGTTTAGGGACTAGATATGAGCAGTTCTTC. It specifies CASSLGTRYEQFF. The V call is TRBV27, the J call TRBJ2-1, with 8 nucleotides matching TRBD2. The CDR3 is made up of 13 amino acids. J lost 8 bases, V lost 2 bases, and 2 bases had no gene match. CDR1 is MNHEY and CDR2 is SMNVEV in the germline V gene (reference sequence).

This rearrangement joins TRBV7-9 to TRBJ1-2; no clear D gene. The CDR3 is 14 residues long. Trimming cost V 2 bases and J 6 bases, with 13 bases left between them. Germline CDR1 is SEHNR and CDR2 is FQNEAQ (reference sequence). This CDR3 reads CASSLSWQVDGYTF. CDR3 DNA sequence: TGTGCCAGCAGCTTAAGTTGGCAGGTCGATGGCTACACCTTC. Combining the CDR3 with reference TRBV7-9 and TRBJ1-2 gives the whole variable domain DTGVSQNPRHKITKRGQNVTFRCDPISEHNRLYWYRQTLGQGPEFLTYFQNEAQLEKSRLLSDRFSAERPKGSFSTLEIQRTEQGDSAMYLCASSLSWQVDGYTFGSGTRLTVV.

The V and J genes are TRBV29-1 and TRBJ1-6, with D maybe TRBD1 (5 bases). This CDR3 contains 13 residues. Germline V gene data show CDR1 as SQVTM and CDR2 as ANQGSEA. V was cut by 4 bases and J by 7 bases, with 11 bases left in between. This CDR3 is CSVAVGGNSPLHF. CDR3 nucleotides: TGCAGCGTTGCAGTCGGGGGAAATTCACCCCTCCACTTT.

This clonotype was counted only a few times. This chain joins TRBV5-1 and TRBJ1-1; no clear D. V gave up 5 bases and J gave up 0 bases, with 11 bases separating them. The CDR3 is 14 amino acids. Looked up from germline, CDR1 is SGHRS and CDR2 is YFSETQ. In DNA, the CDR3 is TGCGCCAGCAGATCACAACGGATGAACACTGAAGCTTTCTTT. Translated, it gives CASRSQRMNTEAFF.

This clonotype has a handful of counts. CDR3 nucleotide sequence: TGTGCCAGCAGTTTGGGGAGGATCTATTCCAATCAGCCCCAGCATTTT. This codes for CASSLGRIYSNQPQHF. The chain uses TRBV12-3 or TRBV12-4 and TRBJ1-5; D is ambiguous. The CDR3 extends over 16 amino acids. The germline V and J ends were trimmed by 3 bases and 3 bases, with 15 bases remaining between them.